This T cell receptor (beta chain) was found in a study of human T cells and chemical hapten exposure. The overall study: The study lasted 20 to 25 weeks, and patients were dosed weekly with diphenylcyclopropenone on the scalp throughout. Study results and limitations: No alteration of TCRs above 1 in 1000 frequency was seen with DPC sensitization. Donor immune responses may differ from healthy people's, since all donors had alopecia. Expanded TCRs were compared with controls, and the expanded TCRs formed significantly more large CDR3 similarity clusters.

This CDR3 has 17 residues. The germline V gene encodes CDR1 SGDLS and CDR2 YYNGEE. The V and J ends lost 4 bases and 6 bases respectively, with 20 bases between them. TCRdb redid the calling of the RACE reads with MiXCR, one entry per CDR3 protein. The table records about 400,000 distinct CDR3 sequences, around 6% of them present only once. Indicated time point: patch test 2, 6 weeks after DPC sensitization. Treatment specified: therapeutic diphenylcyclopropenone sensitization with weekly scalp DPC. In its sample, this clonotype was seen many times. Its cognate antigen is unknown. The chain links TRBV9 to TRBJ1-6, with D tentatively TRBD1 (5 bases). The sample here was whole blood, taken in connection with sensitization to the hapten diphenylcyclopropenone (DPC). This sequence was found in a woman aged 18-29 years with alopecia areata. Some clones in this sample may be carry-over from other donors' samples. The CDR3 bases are TGTGCCAGCAGCCCCACGACCGGACGGACAATTAATTCACCCCTCCACTTT. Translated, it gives CASSPTTGRTINSPLHF.